Included here is one T cell receptor beta chain sequence, with context. Sequencing was performed with immunoSEQ multiplex PCR; in TCRdb, only in-frame clones are kept and a portion is missing. The sample records fewer than 250,000 clones, 82% being singletons. The data belong to a study of blood T cell repertoires in COVID-19. Sequenced input: peripheral blood. The clonotype originates from a woman aged 55 to 70 with COVID-19, enrolled during active disease.

The CDR3 here is CASSPLGQGGVRAFF. The CDR3, as DNA: TGTGCCAGCAGCCCACTGGGACAGGGAGGAGTTAGAGCTTTCTTT. The chain recombines TRBV7-2 with TRBJ1-1; 9 nucleotides line up with TRBD1. The CDR3 covers 15 residues. The V segment lost 5 bases and the J segment 10 bases; nucleotides outside the gene matches: 14. Germline V gene lookup returns CDR1 SGHTA and CDR2 FQGNSA.